These 31 T cell receptor beta chains were all obtained from the same sample, sequenced in a study of T cell repertoires in cytomegalovirus infection. These receptors' targets are unknown. TCRdb itself ran the reads through MiXCR, one entry per CDR3 protein. The data contain 50,000 or so distinct CDR3 sequences, around 21% of them singletons. The sequences come from CD8+ T cells from cultured PBMCs, collected from culture after CMV antigen stimulation. The receptors come from a human donor in good health (CMV status not recorded). Some clones in this sample may be carry-over from other donors' samples.

This clonotype was counted between two and nine times. The chain uses TRBV25-1 and TRBJ1-2, with a tentative D call TRBD1 (5 bases). Trimming stripped 8 bases from V and 6 bases from J, with 13 bases between. The CDR3 extends over 12 amino acids. Per the germline V gene, CDR1 is MGHDK and CDR2 is SYGVNS. The CDR3 nucleotides are TGTGCCAGCTGGGGGGGGAACGATGGCTACACCTTC. It translates to CASWGGNDGYTF.

This clonotype came up a few times. The J gene is TRBJ2-7, the V gene TRBV6-6; TRBD2 aligns across 11 bases. Germline CDR1 is MNHNY and CDR2 is SVGAGI (reference sequence). The ends lost 2 bases at V and 6 bases at J; junction bases unmatched: 3. The CDR3 consists of 14 residues. CDR3 loop: CASSYVSGRAEQYF. The CDR3 nucleotides are TGTGCCAGCAGTTACGTTAGCGGGAGGGCCGAGCAGTACTTC.

This clonotype was detected ten times or more. The chain employs TRBV10-3 and TRBJ1-2; D is unclear. V was trimmed by 4 bases and J by 4 bases, leaving 16 bases between them. Germline V gives CDR1 ENHRY, CDR2 SYGVKD. The CDR3 is 15 amino acids. This CDR3 reads CAISVRAPGGYGYTF. DNA of the CDR3: TGTGCCATCAGTGTACGAGCCCCCGGCGGCTATGGCTACACCTTC.

This clonotype was recorded at least ten times. This chain joins TRBV5-6 and TRBJ2-4; a weak D match, TRBD1 (6 bases). Trimming stripped 2 bases from V and 2 bases from J, with 14 bases between. The CDR3 extends over 16 amino acids. Germline CDR1 and CDR2: SGHDT and YYEEEE. CDR3 residues: CASSFFRGYSKNIQYF. CDR3 DNA sequence: TGTGCCAGCAGCTTTTTCAGGGGCTACTCCAAAAACATTCAGTACTTC.

The rearrangement links TRBV9 to TRBJ2-3, with no clear D. Looked up from germline, CDR1 is SGDLS and CDR2 is YYNGEE. The germline V and J ends were trimmed by 0 bases and 4 bases, with 9 bases remaining between them. The CDR3 has 14 residues. CDR3 coding DNA: TGTGCCAGCAGCGTAGAGAACAGCCCAGATACGCAGTATTTT. The encoded protein is CASSVENSPDTQYF.

CDR3 DNA: TGTGCCAGCTCACCTGGGGACAGCTCCTACGAGCAGTACTTC. Protein sequence: CASSPGDSSYEQYF. The rearrangement links TRBV18 to TRBJ2-7; 7 nucleotides align to TRBD1. The CDR3 spans 14 residues. CDR1 is KGHSH, CDR2 LQKENI, per germline. V lost 3 bases, J lost 0 bases, and 2 bases stayed unmatched.

The chain joins TRBV5-6 to TRBJ1-1; perhaps TRBD1 as D (5 bases). The CDR3 spans 14 residues. CDR1 and CDR2 from the germline V gene are SGHDT and YYEEEE. V was cut by 1 base and J by 5 bases, with 12 bases left in between. CDR3 in DNA: TGTGCCAGCAGCTTGATTAGGGGAGAGACTGAAGCTTTCTTT. Protein: CASSLIRGETEAFF.

V usage is TRBV7-6 and J usage is TRBJ1-5, with 8 bases identical to TRBD1. The CDR3 extends over 18 amino acids. The junction had 16 bases not matched to a gene; V was cut back by 1 base and J by 8 bases. Looked up from germline, CDR1 is SGHVS and CDR2 is FNYEAQ. CDR3 amino acids: CASSLGEGDRIFREPQHF. The CDR3 DNA follows: TGTGCCAGCAGCTTAGGGGAGGGGGACAGGATATTTCGCGAGCCCCAGCATTTT. Variable domain in full (rest from reference TRBV7-6 and TRBJ1-5): GAGVSQSPRYKVTKRGQDVALRCDPISGHVSLYWYRQALGQGPEFLTYFNYEAQQDKSGLPNDRFSAERPEGSISTLTIQRTEQRDSAMYRCASSLGEGDRIFREPQHFGDGTRLSIL.

This clonotype was recorded many times. This chain joins TRBV20-1 and TRBJ1-5, with D unclear. The CDR3 covers 15 residues. Trimming cost V 6 bases and J 1 base, with 16 bases left between them. Germline CDR1 DFQATT, CDR2 SNEGSKA (reference sequence). CDR3 loop: CSATRLIPSNQPQHF. Written as DNA, the CDR3 is TGCAGTGCCACTCGTTTGATACCGAGCAATCAGCCCCAGCATTTT.

The rearrangement links TRBV30 to TRBJ2-2, with no clear D. V shed 3 bases and J shed 15 bases, with 17 bases lying between them. The germline V gene encodes CDR1 GTSNPN and CDR2 SVGIG (reference sequence). The CDR3 extends over 12 amino acids. CDR3 DNA: TGTGCCTGGAGACCCGACGGTCCCTTGGTGTTTTTT. It codes for CAWRPDGPLVFF.

The rearrangement uses TRBV18 and TRBJ1-1; D may be TRBD1 (5 bases). Germline V gene sequence: CDR1 KGHSH, CDR2 LQKENI. V lost 3 bases to trimming and J lost 3 bases, with 11 bases between them. This CDR3 comprises 14 residues. CDR3 DNA sequence: TGTGCCAGCTCACCCGACAGATCCGACACTGAAGCTTTCTTT. The encoded protein is CASSPDRSDTEAFF.

This clonotype was detected ten times or more. The chain carries TRBV27 and TRBJ2-5; TRBD2 matches at 12 bases. The CDR3 is 16 amino acids. The junction had 9 bases not matched to a gene; V was cut back by 6 bases and J by 4 bases. Germline assignment: CDR1 MNHEY and CDR2 SMNVEV (reference sequence). Written as DNA, the CDR3 is TGTGCCAGCAGCTCGTACCTAGCGGGGGGGCGAGAGACCCAGTACTTC. Translated: CASSSYLAGGRETQYF.

This clonotype has a handful of counts. The chain joins TRBV5-6 to TRBJ2-7, with 8 bases fitting TRBD2. This CDR3 contains 14 residues. Trimming at V came to 2 bases and at J to 7 bases, leaving 8 bases not matched to a gene. The V gene's germline CDR1 is SGHDT and CDR2 YYEEEE. In DNA, the CDR3 is TGTGCCAGCAGCTTTCCGGTAGCGGGACGGGAGCAGTACTTC. Its translation is CASSFPVAGREQYF.

This clonotype occurred many times. V is TRBV12-3 or TRBV12-4 and J is TRBJ1-1; D is unclear. CDR3 length: 14 amino acids. V was clipped by 5 bases and J by 4 bases, with 14 bases between them. The CDR3 bases are TGTGCCAGCAGTCCCCTCGACGTGAGCACTGAAGCTTTCTTT. Encoded protein: CASSPLDVSTEAFF.

V gene TRBV27 combines with J gene TRBJ2-7; 11 nucleotides align to TRBD2. The germline V gene has CDR1 MNHEY and CDR2 SMNVEV (reference sequence). V was clipped by 3 bases and J by 0 bases; unmatched bases: 1. The CDR3 spans 15 residues. The CDR3 region is CASSFSGRGSYEQYF. The CDR3, as DNA: TGTGCCAGCAGTTTTAGCGGGAGGGGCTCCTACGAGCAGTACTTC.

There are many counts of this clonotype. The gene calls are TRBV9 and TRBJ1-6, with 7 bases matching TRBD1. The CDR3 is 14 residues long. V trimming: 1 base; J trimming: 9 bases; junction bases outside the gene matches: 4. Germline assignment: CDR1 SGDLS and CDR2 YYNGEE. For the CDR3, the DNA is TGTGCCAGCAGCGTAAGTCAGGGGGTTTCACCCCTCCACTTT. It codes for CASSVSQGVSPLHF.

This chain connects TRBV6-5 to TRBJ1-5; 8 positions match TRBD1. This CDR3 is built from 13 residues. Germline loops: CDR1 MNHEY, CDR2 SVGAGI. V shed 6 bases, J shed 6 bases, and the junction held 4 bases outside the gene matches. CDR3 sequence: CASRDREGQPQHF. Written as DNA, the CDR3 is TGTGCCAGCAGGGACAGGGAAGGTCAGCCCCAGCATTTT.

J is TRBJ1-1 and V is TRBV18, with D unresolved. Germline assignment: CDR1 KGHSH and CDR2 LQKENI. V dropped 8 bases and J dropped 4 bases, with 11 bases sitting between them. CDR3 size: 12 residues. The CDR3 loop reads CASRPGSTEAFF. As DNA, the CDR3 is TGTGCCAGCCGACCCGGGAGCACTGAAGCTTTCTTT.

This chain links TRBV27 with TRBJ1-3, with D perhaps matching TRBD1 (6 bases). The germline V and J ends were trimmed by 5 bases and 0 bases, with 8 bases remaining between them. The CDR3 spans 14 residues. Per the germline V gene, CDR1 is MNHEY and CDR2 is SMNVEV (reference sequence). The CDR3, as DNA: TGTGCCAGCAGTAAGACAGGCTCTGGAAACACCATATATTTT. Translation: CASSKTGSGNTIYF.

This clonotype has ten or more counts. V gene TRBV6-5 combines with J gene TRBJ2-5; 9 bases line up with TRBD2. This CDR3 comprises 15 residues. From germline, CDR1 is MNHEY and CDR2 SVGAGI. The trim removed 4 bases at V and 3 bases at J, leaving 6 bases unmatched. The CDR3, as DNA: TGTGCCAGCAGTTGGCTAGCGGGAAAGGAAGAGACCCAGTACTTC. Amino acids: CASSWLAGKEETQYF.

The table lists this clonotype with a few counts. The J gene is TRBJ2-1, the V gene TRBV15; TRBD1 aligns across 9 bases. In germline, CDR1 is LNHNV, CDR2 YYDKDF (reference sequence). CDR3 length equals 16 residues. Trimming took 5 bases from V and 7 from J; bases not matched to a gene: 12. The CDR3 loop is CATSPYGQGRSNEQFF. The CDR3 DNA reads TGTGCCACCAGCCCCTACGGACAGGGGAGGTCGAATGAGCAGTTCTTC.

In this sample, this clonotype turned up many times. The chain has TRBV4-1 and TRBJ1-1; 7 bases are a match to TRBD1. Germline values: CDR1 MGHRA, CDR2 YSYEKL. The CDR3 is 15 residues long. The J segment lost 3 bases and the V segment lost 0 bases, leaving 4 bases of the junction unmatched. The CDR3 DNA sequence: TGCGCCAGCAGCCAAGATGAGGGGGCCTACACTGAAGCTTTCTTT. Residues: CASSQDEGAYTEAFF.

Points on this clonotype: A much more abundant neighbour one base away suggests this may be a read error. The rearrangement uses TRBV12-3 or TRBV12-4 and TRBJ2-3; D is unclear. With 11 bases removed from V and 3 bases from J, the gap between germline ends came to 18 bases. The CDR3 is 14 residues long. Here the CDR3 DNA reads TGTGCCTGCACCCCTTCGATTACTACAGATACGCAGTATTTT. This gives the protein CACTPSITTDTQYF.

As concerns this clonotype: A clone one base away is much larger, so this may be a read error. This chain joins TRBV5-6 and TRBJ2-7; 9 bases are a match to TRBD1. Germline CDR1 is SGHDT and CDR2 is YYEEEE. This CDR3 contains 15 residues. The CDR3 loop is CVSTFTGGGSYEQYF. Written as DNA, the CDR3 is TGTGTCAGCACCTTTACAGGGGGCGGTTCCTACGAGCAGTACTTC.

This clonotype was detected a few times. The CDR3 nucleotides are TGTGCCACCCGACGGGGCAGAGAAAATTCACCCCTCCACTTT. This translates into CATRRGRENSPLHF. The rearrangement joins TRBV15 to TRBJ1-6; a possible D gene is TRBD1 (5 bases). From germline, CDR1 is LNHNV and CDR2 YYDKDF (reference sequence). CDR3 length: 14 amino acids. Trimming pared 8 bases from V and 7 bases from J, leaving 15 bases between.

The genes are TRBV20-1 and TRBJ2-7; D is undetermined. Trimming left V 0 bases short and J 5 bases short, with 11 bases between. The germline gives CDR1 DFQATT, CDR2 SNEGSKA (reference sequence). The CDR3 contains 13 residues. The CDR3 loop is CSARDRFDHEQYF. The CDR3 DNA sequence: TGCAGTGCTAGAGATCGGTTTGATCACGAGCAGTACTTC.

The J gene is TRBJ2-7, the V gene TRBV27; D not resolved. The CDR3 covers 15 residues. V lost 4 bases to trimming and J lost 6 bases, with 19 bases between them. CDR1 is MNHEY and CDR2 is SMNVEV in the germline V gene (reference sequence). This CDR3 reads CASSYSSADPGEQYF. The CDR3 DNA sequence: TGTGCCAGCAGTTACTCCTCGGCAGACCCAGGCGAGCAGTACTTC.

There are many counts of this clonotype. The V gene is TRBV5-4, the J gene TRBJ2-7, with 7 nucleotides matching TRBD2. The junction had 9 bases not matched to a gene; V was cut back by 0 bases and J by 0 bases. The CDR3 extends over 17 amino acids. Germline V CDR1 and CDR2: SGHNT, YYREEE (reference sequence). This chain's CDR3 is CASSLAGAGLSSYEQYF. CDR3 DNA sequence: TGTGCCAGCAGCTTGGCCGGAGCGGGGCTTAGCTCCTACGAGCAGTACTTC.

This rearrangement joins TRBV19 to TRBJ2-5; 10 nucleotides line up with TRBD1. Germline V gene data show CDR1 as LNHDA and CDR2 as SQIVND (reference sequence). V shed 6 bases, J shed 4 bases, and the junction held 8 bases outside the gene matches. The CDR3 length is 15 residues. The CDR3 sequence is CASRARDRGRETQYF. DNA of the CDR3: TGTGCCAGTAGAGCCCGGGACAGGGGTAGAGAGACCCAGTACTTC.

Many counts were recorded for this clonotype. V and J are TRBV12-3 or TRBV12-4 and TRBJ2-7; the match to TRBD2 covers 9 bases. This CDR3 has 14 amino acids. Germline trimming cut 6 bases from V and 6 bases from J; bases unmatched to any gene: 9. The CDR3 region is CASRSQREVAEQYF. CDR3 nucleotide sequence: TGTGCCAGCAGATCCCAGCGGGAGGTGGCCGAGCAGTACTTC.

This clonotype was found many times. This chain joins TRBV4-3 and TRBJ2-3; no definite D call. Trimming took off 2 bases at V and 0 bases at J, with 12 bases between the two ends. Per the germline V gene, CDR1 is LGHNA and CDR2 is YSLEER. This CDR3 has 16 amino acids. The CDR3 nucleotides are TGCGCCAGCAGCCAATTTTCGGAGACTAGCACAGATACGCAGTATTTT. This codes for CASSQFSETSTDTQYF.